The TCR beta chain under discussion was sequenced for a study of CD8 T cells in ankylosing spondylitis. Note on this clonotype: What it binds is not known.

Quantitative barcoded 5'-RACE was used to prepare TCR beta libraries. TCRdb re-called the 5' RACE reads with MiXCR, one entry per CDR3 protein. The sample lists 300,000 to 400,000 distinct CDR3 sequences; 20% to 25% were seen once. Study-level results: Several highly homologous variants made up a TCR beta motif, and this motif appeared characteristic of ankylosing spondylitis blood. Disease-linked clones were reportedly significantly enriched in matched ankylosing spondylitis synovial fluid.

The specimen sequenced was blood, either unsorted or a sorted T cell fraction (not recorded which). The receptor was isolated from a male donor with ankylosing spondylitis or in good health (not recorded which).

The CDR3 loop is CASSQASSLMVEAYF. DNA for the CDR3: TGTGCCAGCAGCCAAGCCAGCTCATTAATGGTTGAGGCGTATTTT. The chain employs TRBV3-1 and TRBJ2-3; no reliable D call. The CDR3 runs 15 residues. The V end was cut by 1 base, the J end by 14 bases, with 22 bases between. The germline CDR1 and CDR2 sequences are LGHDT and YNNKEL (reference sequence).